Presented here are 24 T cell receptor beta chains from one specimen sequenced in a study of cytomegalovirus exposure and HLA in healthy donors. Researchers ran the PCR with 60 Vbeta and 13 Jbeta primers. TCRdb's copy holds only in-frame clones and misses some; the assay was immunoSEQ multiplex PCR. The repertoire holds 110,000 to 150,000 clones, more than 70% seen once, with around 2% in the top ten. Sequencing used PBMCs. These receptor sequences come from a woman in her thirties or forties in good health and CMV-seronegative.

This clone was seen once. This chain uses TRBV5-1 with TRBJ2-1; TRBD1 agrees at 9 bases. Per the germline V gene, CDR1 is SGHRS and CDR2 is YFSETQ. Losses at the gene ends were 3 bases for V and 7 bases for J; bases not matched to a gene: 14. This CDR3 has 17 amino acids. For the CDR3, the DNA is TGCGCCAGCAGCTCTCAACCCGGGACAGGGCCCGGTAATGAGCAGTTCTTC. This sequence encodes CASSSQPGTGPGNEQFF.

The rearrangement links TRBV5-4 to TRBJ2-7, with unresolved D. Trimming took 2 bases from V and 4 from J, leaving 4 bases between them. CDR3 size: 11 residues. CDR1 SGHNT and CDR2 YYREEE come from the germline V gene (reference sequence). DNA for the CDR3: TGTGCCAGCAGCTTTCTTTACGAGCAGTACTTC. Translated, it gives CASSFLYEQYF.

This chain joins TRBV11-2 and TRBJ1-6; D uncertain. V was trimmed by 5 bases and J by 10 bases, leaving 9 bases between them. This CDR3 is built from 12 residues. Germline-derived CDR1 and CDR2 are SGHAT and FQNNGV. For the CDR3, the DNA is TGTGCCAGCAGCCCTTTAACATCACCCCTCCACTTT. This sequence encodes CASSPLTSPLHF.

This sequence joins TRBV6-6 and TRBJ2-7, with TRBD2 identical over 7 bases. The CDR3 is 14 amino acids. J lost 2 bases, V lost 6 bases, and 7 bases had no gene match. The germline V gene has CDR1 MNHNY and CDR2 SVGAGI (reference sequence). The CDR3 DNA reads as TGTGCCAGCAGGCAGACTAGCTCTACCTACGAGCAGTACTTC. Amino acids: CASRQTSSTYEQYF.

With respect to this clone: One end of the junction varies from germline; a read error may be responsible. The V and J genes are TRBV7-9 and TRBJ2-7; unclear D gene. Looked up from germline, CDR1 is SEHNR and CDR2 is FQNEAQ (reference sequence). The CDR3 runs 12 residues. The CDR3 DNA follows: TGTTCCAGCAGCTATCAGACCTACGAGCAGTACTTC. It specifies CSSSYQTYEQYF.

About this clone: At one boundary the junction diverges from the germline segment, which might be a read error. Here the CDR3 DNA reads TGTGCCGGCAGGGGGACAGGGGGAACTAATGAAAAACTGTTTTTT. Translated: CAGRGTGGTNEKLFF. This sequence joins TRBV5-4 and TRBJ1-4; 11 nucleotides align to TRBD1. CDR3 length equals 15 residues. Germline CDR1 reads SGHNT; CDR2 reads YYREEE (reference sequence).

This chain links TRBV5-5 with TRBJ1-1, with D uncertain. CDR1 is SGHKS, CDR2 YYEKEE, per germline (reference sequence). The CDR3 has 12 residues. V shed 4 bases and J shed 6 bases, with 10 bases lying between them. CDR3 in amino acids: CASSAAVAEAFF. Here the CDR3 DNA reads TGTGCCAGCAGCGCGGCCGTCGCTGAAGCTTTCTTT.

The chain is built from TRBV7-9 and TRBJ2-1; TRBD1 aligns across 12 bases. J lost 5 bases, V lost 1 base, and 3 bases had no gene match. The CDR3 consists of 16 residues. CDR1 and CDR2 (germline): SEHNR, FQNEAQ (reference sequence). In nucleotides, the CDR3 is TGTGCCAGCAGCTTAGGGGGACAGGGGGCAAACAATGAGCAGTTCTTC. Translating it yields CASSLGGQGANNEQFF.

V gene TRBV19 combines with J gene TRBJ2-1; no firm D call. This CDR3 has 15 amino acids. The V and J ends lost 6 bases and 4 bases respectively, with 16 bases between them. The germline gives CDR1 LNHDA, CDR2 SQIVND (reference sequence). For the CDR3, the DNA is TGTGCCAGTAGCACCCGACATGTGGTTTACAATGAGCAGTTCTTC. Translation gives CASSTRHVVYNEQFF.

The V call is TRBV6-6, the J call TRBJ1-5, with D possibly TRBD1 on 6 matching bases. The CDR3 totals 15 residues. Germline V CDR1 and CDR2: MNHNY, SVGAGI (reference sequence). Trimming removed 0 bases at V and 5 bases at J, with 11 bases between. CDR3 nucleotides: TGTGCCAGCAGTTACTCGAGGGGGTACGATCAGCCCCAGCATTTT. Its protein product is CASSYSRGYDQPQHF.

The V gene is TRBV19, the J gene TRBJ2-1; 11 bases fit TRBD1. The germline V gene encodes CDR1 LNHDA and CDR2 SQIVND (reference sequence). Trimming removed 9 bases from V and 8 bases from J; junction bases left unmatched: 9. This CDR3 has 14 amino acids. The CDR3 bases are TGTGCCAGCAGCGGACAGGGGGCCGTCGATGAGCAGTTCTTC. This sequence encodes CASSGQGAVDEQFF.

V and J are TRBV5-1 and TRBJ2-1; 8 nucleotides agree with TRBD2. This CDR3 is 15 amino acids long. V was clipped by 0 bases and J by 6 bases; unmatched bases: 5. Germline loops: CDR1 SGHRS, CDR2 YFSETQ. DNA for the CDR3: TGCGCCAGCAGCTTGGCTCTCGCGGGGGGCAATGAGCAGTTCTTC. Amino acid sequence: CASSLALAGGNEQFF. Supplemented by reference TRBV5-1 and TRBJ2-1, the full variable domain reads KAGVTQTPRYLIKTRGQQVTLSCSPISGHRSVSWYQQTPGQGLQFLFEYFSETQRNKGNFPGRFSGRQFSNSRSEMNVSTLELGDSALYLCASSLALAGGNEQFFGPGTRLTVL.

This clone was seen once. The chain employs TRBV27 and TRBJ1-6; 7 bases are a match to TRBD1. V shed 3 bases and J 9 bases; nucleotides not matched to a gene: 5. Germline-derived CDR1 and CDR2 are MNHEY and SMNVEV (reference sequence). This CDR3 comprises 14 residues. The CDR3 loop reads CASSFGTVVSPLHF. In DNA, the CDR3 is TGTGCCAGCAGTTTTGGGACAGTAGTTTCACCCCTCCACTTT.

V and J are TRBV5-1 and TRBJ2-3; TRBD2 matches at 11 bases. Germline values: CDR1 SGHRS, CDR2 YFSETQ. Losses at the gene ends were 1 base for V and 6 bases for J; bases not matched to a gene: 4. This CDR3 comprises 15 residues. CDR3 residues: CASSLLAGGADTQYF. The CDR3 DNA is TGCGCCAGCAGCTTGCTAGCGGGGGGCGCGGATACGCAGTATTTT.

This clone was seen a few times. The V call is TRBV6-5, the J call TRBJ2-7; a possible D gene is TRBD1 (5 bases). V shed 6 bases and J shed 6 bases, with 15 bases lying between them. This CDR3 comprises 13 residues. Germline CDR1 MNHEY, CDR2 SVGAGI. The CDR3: CASSTQGVGEQYF. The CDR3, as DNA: TGTGCCAGCAGCACGCAGGGCGTGGGCGAGCAGTACTTC.

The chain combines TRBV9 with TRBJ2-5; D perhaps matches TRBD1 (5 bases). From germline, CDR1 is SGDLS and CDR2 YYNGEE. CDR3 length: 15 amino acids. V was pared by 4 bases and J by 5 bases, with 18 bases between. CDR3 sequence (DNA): TGTGCCAGCAGCTCTCCTACAGGTGAACAGGAGACCCAGTACTTC. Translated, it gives CASSSPTGEQETQYF.

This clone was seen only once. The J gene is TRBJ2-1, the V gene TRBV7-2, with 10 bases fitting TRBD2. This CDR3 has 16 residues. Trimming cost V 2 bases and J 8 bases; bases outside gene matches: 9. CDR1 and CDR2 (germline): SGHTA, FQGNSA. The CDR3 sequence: CASSLIRGLAGDEQFF. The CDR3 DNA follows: TGTGCCAGCAGCTTAATTCGTGGTCTAGCGGGAGATGAGCAGTTCTTC.

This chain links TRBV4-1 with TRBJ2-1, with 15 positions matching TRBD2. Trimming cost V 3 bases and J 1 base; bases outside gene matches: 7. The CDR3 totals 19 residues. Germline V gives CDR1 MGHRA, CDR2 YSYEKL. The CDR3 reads CASSHLGLAGGRSYNEQFF. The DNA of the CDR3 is TGCGCCAGCAGCCACCTCGGACTAGCGGGGGGGCGGTCCTACAATGAGCAGTTCTTC.

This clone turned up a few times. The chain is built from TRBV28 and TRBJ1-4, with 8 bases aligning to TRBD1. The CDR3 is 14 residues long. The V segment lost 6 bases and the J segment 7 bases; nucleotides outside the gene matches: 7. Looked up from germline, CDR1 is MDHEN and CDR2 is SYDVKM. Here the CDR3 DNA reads TGTGCCAGCAGATCGGGACAGGTAGCTGAAAAACTGTTTTTT. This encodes CASRSGQVAEKLFF.

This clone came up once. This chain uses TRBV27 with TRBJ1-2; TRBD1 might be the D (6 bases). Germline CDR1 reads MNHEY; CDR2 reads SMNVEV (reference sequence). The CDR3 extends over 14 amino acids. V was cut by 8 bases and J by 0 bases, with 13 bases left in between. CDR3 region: CASRLTGSNYGYTF. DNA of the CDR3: TGTGCCAGCCGGTTAACAGGGTCTAACTATGGCTACACCTTC.

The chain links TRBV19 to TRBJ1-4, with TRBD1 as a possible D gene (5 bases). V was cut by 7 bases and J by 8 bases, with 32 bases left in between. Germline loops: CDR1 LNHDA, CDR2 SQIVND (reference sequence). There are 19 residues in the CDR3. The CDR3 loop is CASNTKTPGLSPGNEKLFF. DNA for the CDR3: TGTGCCAGTAATACTAAGACCCCGGGACTGTCACCCGGAAACGAAAAACTGTTTTTT.

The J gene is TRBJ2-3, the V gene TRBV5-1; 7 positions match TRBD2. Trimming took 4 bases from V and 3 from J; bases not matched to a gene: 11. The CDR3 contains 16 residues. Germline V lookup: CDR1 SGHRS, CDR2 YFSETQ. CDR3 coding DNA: TGCGCCAGCAGCCTCAGCGGGGTGGGAGGGACAGATACGCAGTATTTT. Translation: CASSLSGVGGTDTQYF.

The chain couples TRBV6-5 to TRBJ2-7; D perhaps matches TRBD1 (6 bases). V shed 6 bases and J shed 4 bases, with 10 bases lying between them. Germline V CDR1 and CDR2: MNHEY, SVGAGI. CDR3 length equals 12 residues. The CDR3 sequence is CASSTGNYEQYF. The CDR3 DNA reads TGTGCCAGCAGCACAGGGAATTACGAGCAGTACTTC.

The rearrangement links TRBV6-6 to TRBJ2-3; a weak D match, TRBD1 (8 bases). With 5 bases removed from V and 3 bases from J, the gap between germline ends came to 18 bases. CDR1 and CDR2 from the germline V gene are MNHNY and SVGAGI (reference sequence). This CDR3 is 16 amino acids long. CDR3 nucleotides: TGTGCCAGCAGTAATGGACAGGGAGGGGGGACAGATACGCAGTATTTT. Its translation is CASSNGQGGGTDTQYF.